This is a list of T cell receptor beta chains from one sample in a study of blood T cells in healthy people across ages. TCRdb independently ran MiXCR on the 5' RACE reads; one entry per CDR3 protein. The sample contains approximately 830,000 distinct CDR3 sequences, around 62% of which appear only once. Sequenced: blood. The origin of the receptors is a man in his thirties or forties in good health. Each CDR3 is given with its conserved first and last residue. D genes are given only for firm matches. Not every row has a clone size; where given, it reads once, few, many or a size class.

TRBV4-2,.,TRBJ1-2,.,CASSQDAGAGAYGYTF,TGTGCCAGCAGCCAAGATGCGGGAGCCGGCGCCTATGGCTACACCTTC
TRBV20-1,TRBD2,TRBJ2-3,.,CSARDIAGAHTDTQYF,TGCAGTGCTAGGGACATAGCGGGGGCTCACACAGATACGCAGTATTTT
TRBV7-2,.,TRBJ2-3,few,CASRPGGDTQYF,TGTGCCAGCAGGCCCGGGGGAGATACGCAGTATTTT
TRBV12-3/TRBV12-4,.,TRBJ2-5,many,CASRGGGKTQETQYF,TGTGCCAGCCGGGGCGGGGGCAAAACCCAAGAGACCCAGTACTTC
TRBV7-9,TRBD1,TRBJ1-3,.,CASSWTGSSGNTIYF,TGTGCCAGCAGCTGGACAGGGAGCTCTGGAAACACCATATATTTT
TRBV29-1,TRBD2,TRBJ2-1,few,CSVGTSRQFF,TGCAGCGTCGGGACTAGTCGGCAGTTCTTC
TRBV12-3/TRBV12-4,.,TRBJ2-2,.,CAWGTGMNTGELFF,TGTGCCTGGGGTACGGGTATGAACACCGGGGAGCTGTTTTTT
TRBV7-2,TRBD2,TRBJ2-7,few,CASSLGSSGGIYEQYF,TGTGCCAGCAGCTTAGGAAGTAGCGGGGGGATCTACGAGCAGTACTTC
TRBV7-2,TRBD2,TRBJ2-7,.,CASSAETSGGSEQYF,TGTGCCAGCAGCGCCGAGACTAGCGGGGGGAGCGAGCAGTACTTC
TRBV18,.,TRBJ1-2,.,CASSPGSRRDYGYTF,TGTGCCAGCTCACCGGGAAGCAGGAGGGACTATGGCTACACCTTC
TRBV28,.,TRBJ1-5,.,CASSPPGDHQPQHF,TGTGCCAGCAGTCCACCAGGGGACCATCAGCCCCAGCATTTT
TRBV28,TRBD2,TRBJ2-5,.,CASSGPSGASQETQYF,TGTGCCAGCAGTGGCCCAAGCGGGGCCAGCCAAGAGACCCAGTACTTC
TRBV30,.,TRBJ1-5,once,CAWSVQGQEPQHF,TGTGCCTGGAGTGTCCAGGGTCAGGAGCCCCAGCATTTT
TRBV20-1,TRBD2,TRBJ2-5,.,CSAKVAGVSETQYF,TGCAGTGCTAAGGTAGCGGGAGTGTCGGAGACCCAGTACTTC
TRBV7-9,TRBD1,TRBJ2-7,.,CASSPTDRVIYEQYF,TGTGCCAGCAGCCCCACCGACAGGGTAATCTACGAGCAGTACTTC
TRBV20-1,.,TRBJ2-3,.,CSAKRDFGDTQYF,TGCAGTGCAAAACGGGACTTTGGAGATACGCAGTATTTT
TRBV15,.,TRBJ1-2,once,CATSREGEGYGYTF,TGTGCCACCAGCAGAGAAGGAGAGGGCTATGGCTACACCTTC
TRBV12-3/TRBV12-4,TRBD1,TRBJ2-5,.,CASTSGQGFETQYF,TGTGCCAGCACGTCGGGACAGGGGTTTGAGACCCAGTACTTC
TRBV6-5,TRBD2,TRBJ2-3,few,CASRLGLGLHTDTQYF,TGTGCCAGCAGACTGGGACTAGGGTTACACACAGATACGCAGTATTTT